The 27 T cell receptor beta chains below were found in one sample sequenced in a study of T cell clonotyping in hematopoietic cell transplantation. The repertoire was sequenced with immunoSEQ multiplex PCR; TCRdb's copy has only in-frame clones and lacks some. Of about 3,100 clones in the sample, around 60% were seen once. The material sequenced was peripheral blood mononuclear cells, taken 30 days after allogeneic stem cell transplant. These receptors were obtained from a female patient in her 30s who had an allogeneic stem cell transplant, so T cells may come from the graft donor. Some clones in this sample may be carry-over from other donors' samples.

V usage is TRBV6-5 and J usage is TRBJ2-2, with D unresolved. This CDR3 has 12 residues. Deletions cut 7 bases from V and 2 bases from J, with 5 bases between. CDR1 and CDR2 (germline): MNHEY, SVGAGI. The CDR3 region is CASNPNTGELFF. In DNA form, the CDR3 reads TGTGCCAGCAACCCAAACACCGGGGAGCTGTTTTTT.

This clone was picked up a small number of times. The chain carries TRBV5-5 and TRBJ2-2, with TRBD1 matching 9 bases. The germline V gene has CDR1 SGHKS and CDR2 YYEKEE (reference sequence). V dropped 2 bases and J dropped 5; count of bases not matched to a gene: 16. The CDR3 is 19 amino acids. The DNA of the CDR3 is TGTGCCAGCAGCTTTGGCCGGGACAGGGCTCCTGAAGGGACCGGGGAGCTGTTTTTT. This sequence encodes CASSFGRDRAPEGTGELFF.

The rearrangement joins TRBV11-2 to TRBJ2-7; perhaps TRBD2 as D (5 bases). Germline CDR1 and CDR2: SGHAT and FQNNGV. This CDR3 has 13 amino acids. V dropped 3 bases and J dropped 5 bases, with 11 bases sitting between them. The CDR3 loop reads CASSFGPGDEQYF. The CDR3 nucleotides are TGTGCCAGCAGCTTCGGCCCCGGGGACGAGCAGTACTTC.

The chain links TRBV5-4 to TRBJ2-5; 15 bases match TRBD2. V was clipped by 2 bases and J by 6 bases; unmatched bases: 5. The CDR3 consists of 16 residues. Germline V lookup: CDR1 SGHNT, CDR2 YYREEE (reference sequence). The CDR3 region has the DNA TGTGCCAGCAGCTTCGGACTAGCGGGAGGGCCGAAGACCCAGTACTTC. Translation: CASSFGLAGGPKTQYF.

The chain links TRBV4-1 to TRBJ1-4; D remains ambiguous. The CDR3 is 15 amino acids. Germline CDR1 and CDR2: MGHRA and YSYEKL. The germline V and J ends were trimmed by 1 base and 6 bases, with 12 bases remaining between them. CDR3 in DNA: TGCGCCAGCAGCCAAGTTGATAGGGATTATGAAAAACTGTTTTTT. Protein product: CASSQVDRDYEKLFF.

A remark on this clone: This sequence is one base from a far larger clone and is likely a read error. The rearrangement joins TRBV6-9 to TRBJ1-1; no firm D call. The CDR3 contains 12 residues. The V and J ends lost 3 bases and 2 bases respectively, with 4 bases between them. Germline V lookup: CDR1 MNHGY, CDR2 SVAAGI. Here the CDR3 reads CASSYPNTEAFF. For the CDR3, the DNA is TGTGCCAGCAGTTACCCCAACACTGAAGCTTTCTTT.

This clone has a single count. The genes are TRBV2 and TRBJ2-2; TRBD1 is a possible D gene (6 bases). The CDR3 covers 16 residues. Germline-derived CDR1 and CDR2 are SNHLY and FYNNEI. V was trimmed by 7 bases and J by 1 base, leaving 16 bases between them. The CDR3 loop reads CASTLGAGMNTGELFF. The CDR3 DNA reads as TGTGCCAGCACCCTGGGGGCAGGGATGAACACCGGGGAGCTGTTTTTT.

The chain has TRBV5-1 and TRBJ2-3; 9 nucleotides line up with TRBD1. This CDR3 region has 15 residues. Germline assignment: CDR1 SGHRS and CDR2 YFSETQ. Trimming cost V 5 bases and J 3 bases; bases outside gene matches: 7. The CDR3: CASRPPGQGTDTQYF. The CDR3 DNA reads TGCGCCAGCAGACCCCCGGGACAGGGAACAGATACGCAGTATTTT.

This clone was found a few times. The chain uses TRBV7-9 and TRBJ2-7, with D unclear. This CDR3 region has 13 residues. The germline V gene encodes CDR1 SEHNR and CDR2 FQNEAQ (reference sequence). The V end was cut by 4 bases, the J end by 3 bases, with 10 bases between. CDR3 nucleotides: TGTGCCAGCAGCTCTCTAACAATCTACGAGCAGTACTTC. This sequence encodes CASSSLTIYEQYF.

The chain couples TRBV5-1 to TRBJ2-3; 7 bases align to TRBD1. This CDR3 has 14 amino acids. V lost 2 bases, J lost 4 bases, and 4 bases stayed unmatched. Per the germline V gene, CDR1 is SGHRS and CDR2 is YFSETQ. DNA for the CDR3: TGCGCCAGCAGCTTCGGGACAGCGGCAGATACGCAGTATTTT. It encodes CASSFGTAADTQYF.

This clone is termed medium-sized (0.01 to 0.1%). V usage is TRBV30 and J usage is TRBJ2-5; a weak D match, TRBD2 (7 bases). Looked up from germline, CDR1 is GTSNPN and CDR2 is SVGIG (reference sequence). Trimming took off 4 bases at V and 4 bases at J, with 13 bases between the two ends. The CDR3 has 13 amino acids. The DNA of the CDR3 is TGTGCCTGGACGGGCGGGGGCATAGAGACCCAGTACTTC. Translated: CAWTGGGIETQYF.

This clone was seen more than once but under ten times. This chain uses TRBV7-8 with TRBJ2-7; D is tentatively TRBD1 or TRBD2 (5 bases each). Per the germline V gene, CDR1 is SGHVS and CDR2 is FQNEAQ. This CDR3 spans 14 amino acids. V was pared by 2 bases and J by 1 base, with 9 bases between. Here the CDR3 reads CASSLLGESYEQYF. DNA for the CDR3: TGTGCCAGCAGCTTATTGGGGGAATCCTACGAGCAGTACTTC.

This clone has a handful of counts. The chain links TRBV9 to TRBJ1-1; D is uncertain. Deletions cut 4 bases from V and 5 bases from J, with 12 bases between. The germline CDR1 and CDR2 sequences are SGDLS and YYNGEE. The CDR3 spans 13 residues. The CDR3 sequence: CASSPPVLTEAFF. CDR3 nucleotide sequence: TGTGCCAGCAGCCCTCCGGTACTGACTGAAGCTTTCTTT. Looking up the rest from reference TRBV9 and TRBJ1-1 gives the full variable domain: DSGVTQTPKHLITATGQRVTLRCSPRSGDLSVYWYQQSLDQGLQFLIQYYNGEERAKGNILERFSAQQFPDLHSELNLSSLELGDSALYFCASSPPVLTEAFFGQGTRLTVV.

J is TRBJ2-4 and V is TRBV30; the D gene could be TRBD1 or TRBD2 (6 bases each). The CDR3 runs to 14 residues. V gave up 4 bases and J gave up 0 bases, with 10 bases separating them. Germline V lookup: CDR1 GTSNPN, CDR2 SVGIG (reference sequence). The CDR3 region has the DNA TGTGCCTGGACGGGGGCACTAGCCAAAAACATTCAGTACTTC. Translating it yields CAWTGALAKNIQYF.

The rearrangement links TRBV30 to TRBJ2-5; TRBD1 agrees at 7 bases. The germline CDR1 and CDR2 sequences are GTSNPN and SVGIG (reference sequence). The CDR3 has 14 amino acids. V shed 3 bases and J 4 bases; nucleotides not matched to a gene: 8. This CDR3 reads CAWSSSGTAETQYF. The DNA of the CDR3 is TGTGCCTGGAGCTCCTCCGGGACAGCAGAGACCCAGTACTTC.

The chain joins TRBV2 to TRBJ1-5, with 7 bases aligning to TRBD1. The CDR3 totals 17 residues. CDR1 and CDR2 (germline): SNHLY, FYNNEI. The V and J ends lost 6 bases and 0 bases, in that order; junction bases with no gene match: 11. CDR3 sequence (DNA): TGTGCCAGCAGCGCCGGGACAGACTCTTATAGCAATCAGCCCCAGCATTTT. Protein sequence: CASSAGTDSYSNQPQHF. Variable domain in full (rest from reference TRBV2 and TRBJ1-5): EPEVTQTPSHQVTQMGQEVILRCVPISNHLYFYWYRQILGQKVEFLVSFYNNEISEKSEIFDDQFSVERPDGSNFTLKIRSTKLEDSAMYFCASSAGTDSYSNQPQHFGDGTRLSIL.

The chain is built from TRBV11-2 and TRBJ2-1; 7 bases match TRBD2. Germline trimming cut 4 bases from V and 6 bases from J; bases unmatched to any gene: 9. The length of the CDR3 is 15 residues. The germline CDR1 and CDR2 sequences are SGHAT and FQNNGV. As DNA, the CDR3 is TGTGCCAGCAGCTGGGGACTACCCCGGGGCAATGAGCAGTTCTTC. As protein: CASSWGLPRGNEQFF. The variable domain in full, with the rest retrieved from reference TRBV11-2 and TRBJ2-1, is EAGVAQSPRYKIIEKRQSVAFWCNPISGHATLYWYQQILGQGPKLLIQFQNNGVVDDSQLPKDRFSAERLKGVDSTLKIQPAKLEDSAVYLCASSWGLPRGNEQFFGPGTRLTVL.

The rearrangement uses TRBV4-3 and TRBJ2-3, with D perhaps matching TRBD1 or TRBD2 (5 bases each). The CDR3 has 16 residues. Germline V gene lookup returns CDR1 LGHNA and CDR2 YSLEER. The ends were cut back, 0 bases at V and 0 bases at J, with 10 bases in the middle. DNA for the CDR3: TGCGCCAGCAGCCAAGAAGGGGCGGGTAGCACAGATACGCAGTATTTT. Protein: CASSQEGAGSTDTQYF.

V gene TRBV7-6 combines with J gene TRBJ1-6, with 9 nucleotides matching TRBD1. The V gene's germline CDR1 is SGHVS and CDR2 FNYEAQ. Unmatched junction bases numbered 8, after V lost 5 bases and J lost 9 bases. The CDR3 has 15 residues. In DNA form, the CDR3 reads TGTGCCAGCAGCCCGACAGGGGGAAGGGGTTCACCCCTCCACTTT. Residues: CASSPTGGRGSPLHF.

V is TRBV7-6 and J is TRBJ2-1; TRBD2 matches 8 bases. V shed 1 base, J shed 9 bases, and the junction held 8 bases outside the gene matches. CDR3 size: 15 residues. CDR1 and CDR2 from the germline V gene are SGHVS and FNYEAQ. The CDR3 loop is CASSLGGGQAGEQFF. In DNA, the CDR3 is TGTGCCAGCAGCTTAGGCGGGGGGCAGGCCGGTGAGCAGTTCTTC.

This clone was observed a handful of times. The chain links TRBV7-9 to TRBJ1-2, with TRBD1 identical over 7 bases. CDR1 and CDR2 from the germline V gene are SEHNR and FQNEAQ (reference sequence). V gave up 4 bases and J gave up 1 base; unmatched junction bases: 3. The CDR3 covers 14 residues. In DNA, the CDR3 is TGTGCCAGCAGCTCGGGACAGTTTAACTATGGCTACACCTTC. Its translation: CASSSGQFNYGYTF.

This chain links TRBV2 with TRBJ2-4; no firm D call. Germline-derived CDR1 and CDR2 are SNHLY and FYNNEI. The CDR3 loop spans 12 amino acids. V was trimmed by 5 bases and J by 8 bases, leaving 10 bases between them. CDR3: CASSPNRDIQYF. CDR3 bases: TGTGCCAGCAGTCCCAATAGAGACATTCAGTACTTC.

The chain is built from TRBV15 and TRBJ2-5; D gene ambiguous. The CDR3 length is 12 residues. The V gene's germline CDR1 is LNHNV and CDR2 YYDKDF (reference sequence). Trimming removed 5 bases from V and 5 bases from J, with 9 bases in between. The CDR3 DNA reads as TGTGCCACCAGCGCCTCAGACGAGACCCAGTACTTC. Protein: CATSASDETQYF. The whole variable domain, filled in from reference TRBV15 and TRBJ2-5, reads DAMVIQNPRYQVTQFGKPVTLSCSQTLNHNVMYWYQQKSSQAPKLLFHYYDKDFNNEADTPDNFQSRRPNTSFCFLDIRSPGLGDTAMYLCATSASDETQYFGPGTRLLVL.

About this clone itself: Other DNA sequences in the sample encode the same CDR3. The chain links TRBV15 to TRBJ2-3; no definite D call. Germline V gene sequence: CDR1 LNHNV, CDR2 YYDKDF (reference sequence). The V end lost 1 base, the J end lost 1 base, and 6 bases lay between the germline ends. The CDR3 has 14 residues. CDR3 residues: CATSRVGGTDTQYF. CDR3 coding DNA: TGTGCCACCAGCAGAGTTGGCGGCACAGATACGCAGTATTTT.

The CDR3 sequence is CASSTTGGWGYTF. The CDR3 DNA reads TGTGCCAGCAGTACGACAGGGGGCTGGGGCTACACCTTC. The chain joins TRBV6-5 to TRBJ1-2, with 10 nucleotides matching TRBD1. Germline CDR1 MNHEY, CDR2 SVGAGI. The V and J ends lost 5 bases and 8 bases, in that order; junction bases with no gene match: 5. The CDR3 extends over 13 amino acids.

The table lists this clone with a few counts. V usage is TRBV29-1 and J usage is TRBJ1-1; 9 nucleotides line up with TRBD1. From germline, CDR1 is SQVTM and CDR2 ANQGSEA. This CDR3 has 15 residues. The ends lost 2 bases at V and 5 bases at J; junction bases unmatched: 9. The chain's CDR3 is CSVESPGQGGTEAFF. The DNA of the CDR3 is TGCAGCGTTGAATCCCCGGGACAGGGTGGGACTGAAGCTTTCTTT.

In nucleotides, the CDR3 is TGTGCCAGCAGTCGACAGGGGCCGATCTATGGCTACACCTTC. Amino acids: CASSRQGPIYGYTF. The chain is built from TRBV7-9 and TRBJ1-2; 8 nucleotides line up with TRBD1. The CDR3 runs 14 residues. V dropped 6 bases and J dropped 4; count of bases not matched to a gene: 7. Germline V gene data show CDR1 as SEHNR and CDR2 as FQNEAQ (reference sequence).